This TCR beta chain was documented in a study of shared clonotypes between healthy human individuals. Study as a whole: Per donor, three plates held CD4 naive cells, three held CD4 memory, two held CD8 naive and one held CD8 memory.

Using immunoSEQ multiplex PCR, the repertoire was profiled, and TCRdb retains in-frame clones only, with some absent. The sample consists of hundreds of thousands of clones, about 96% of them appearing once. Source material: memory CD8+ T cells sorted from blood. The subset denotes: CD45RO+ cells pooled with CCR7-negative TemRA cells. The TCR sequence derives from a man aged 25 to 40 in good health.

CDR3 sequence reads: CASTYRGEAFF. CDR3 nucleotides: TGTGCCAGCACCTACAGGGGCGAAGCTTTCTTT. This chain connects TRBV27 to TRBJ1-1; 7 bases are shared with TRBD1. CDR3 length: 11 amino acids. The V and J ends lost 7 bases and 8 bases, in that order; junction bases with no gene match: 4. Germline V CDR1 and CDR2: MNHEY, SMNVEV (reference sequence).